What follows is one T cell receptor beta chain and its context. Germline V lookup: CDR1 WNHNN, CDR2 SYGVQD (reference sequence). The CDR3 has 12 amino acids. Trimming took 3 bases from V and 6 from J, leaving 7 bases between them. This sample is drawn from a study of blood T cell repertoires in COVID-19. Whole-study context: Italy, Spain and the United States were the sources of the convalescent and acute COVID-19 samples.

As originally analysed: Using reference gene primer amplification, nucleated cell counts were estimated. Measured with immunoSEQ multiplex PCR; TCRdb has only the in-frame clones, and not every one. Clone size and V and J calls were adopted from that table, with D and trimming inferred from the DNA. Of 95,000 to 100,000 clones in the sample, around four fifths are singletons; the top ten hold about 9.4%. The sequence was collected from a man between 65 and 85 years old with acute or convalescent COVID-19. The sequenced sample was peripheral blood. V is TRBV10-1 and J is TRBJ2-3; D may be TRBD1 (5 bases). This CDR3 is CASSDYRDTQYF. The CDR3 bases are TGCGCCAGCAGTGACTACAGGGATACGCAGTATTTT.